The present TCR beta chain was sequenced within a study of blood T cell repertoires in COVID-19. Donors were grouped by their self-reported clinical history. Looked up from germline, CDR1 is SGHAT and CDR2 is FQNNGV. Trimming removed 5 bases at V and 3 bases at J, with 17 bases between. The CDR3 loop spans 17 amino acids. Produced via immunoSEQ multiplex PCR; TCRdb's table is partial and in-frame only. The table records a few hundred thousand clones, around 80% of them present only once. The material sequenced was PBMCs or T cells enriched from blood (not recorded which). This chain joins TRBV11-2 and TRBJ2-6; maybe TRBD1 (6 bases). This receptor was identified in a man in his thirties or forties with acute COVID-19. The CDR3 DNA follows: TGTGCCAGCAGCCTCCACTCGGCAGGGGATGGGGCCAACGTCCTGACTTTC. As protein: CASSLHSAGDGANVLTF.